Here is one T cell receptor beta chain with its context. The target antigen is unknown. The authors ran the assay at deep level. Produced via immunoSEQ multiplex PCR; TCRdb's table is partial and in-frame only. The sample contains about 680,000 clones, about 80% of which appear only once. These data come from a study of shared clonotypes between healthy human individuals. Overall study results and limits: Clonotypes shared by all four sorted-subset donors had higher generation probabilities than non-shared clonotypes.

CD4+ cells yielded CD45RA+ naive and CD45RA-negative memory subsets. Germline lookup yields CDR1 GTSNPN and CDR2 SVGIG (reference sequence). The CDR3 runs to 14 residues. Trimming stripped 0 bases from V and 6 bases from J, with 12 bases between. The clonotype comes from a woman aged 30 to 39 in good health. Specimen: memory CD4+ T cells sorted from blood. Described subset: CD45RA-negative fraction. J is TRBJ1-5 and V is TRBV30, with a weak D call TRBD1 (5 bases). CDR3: CAWSVRRGGQPQHF. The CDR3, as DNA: TGTGCCTGGAGTGTACGGCGGGGCGGTCAGCCCCAGCATTTT.